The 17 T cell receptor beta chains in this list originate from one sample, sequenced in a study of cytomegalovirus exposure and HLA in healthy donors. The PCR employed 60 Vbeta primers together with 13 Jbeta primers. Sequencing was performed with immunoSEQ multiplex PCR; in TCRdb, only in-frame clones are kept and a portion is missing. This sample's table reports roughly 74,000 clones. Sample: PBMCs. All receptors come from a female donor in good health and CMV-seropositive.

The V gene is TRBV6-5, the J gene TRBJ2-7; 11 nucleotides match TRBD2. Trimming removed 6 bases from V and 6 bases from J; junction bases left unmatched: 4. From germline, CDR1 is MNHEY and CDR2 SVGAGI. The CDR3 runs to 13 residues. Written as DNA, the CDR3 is TGTGCCAGCAGACTTGGACTAGCGGGCGAGCAGTACTTC. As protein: CASRLGLAGEQYF.

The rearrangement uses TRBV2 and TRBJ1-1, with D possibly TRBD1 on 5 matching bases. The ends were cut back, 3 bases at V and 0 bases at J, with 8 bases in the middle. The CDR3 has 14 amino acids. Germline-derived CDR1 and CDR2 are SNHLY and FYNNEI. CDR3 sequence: CASSEGLMNTEAFF. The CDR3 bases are TGTGCCAGCAGTGAGGGACTCATGAACACTGAAGCTTTCTTT.

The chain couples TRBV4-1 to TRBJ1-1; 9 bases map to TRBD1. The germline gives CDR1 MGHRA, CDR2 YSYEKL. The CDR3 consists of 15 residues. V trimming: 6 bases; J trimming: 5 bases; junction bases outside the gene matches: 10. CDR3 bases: TGCGCCAGCAGAGTTGACAGGGGGGTAAGGACTGAAGCTTTCTTT. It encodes CASRVDRGVRTEAFF.

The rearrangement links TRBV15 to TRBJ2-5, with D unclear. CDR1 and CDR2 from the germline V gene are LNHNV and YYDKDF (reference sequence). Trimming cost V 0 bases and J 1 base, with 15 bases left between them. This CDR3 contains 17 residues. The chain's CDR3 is CATSRELGVVGQETQYF. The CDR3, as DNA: TGTGCCACCAGCAGAGAGTTAGGAGTCGTAGGCCAAGAGACCCAGTACTTC. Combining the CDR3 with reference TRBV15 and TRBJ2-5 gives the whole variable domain DAMVIQNPRYQVTQFGKPVTLSCSQTLNHNVMYWYQQKSSQAPKLLFHYYDKDFNNEADTPDNFQSRRPNTSFCFLDIRSPGLGDTAMYLCATSRELGVVGQETQYFGPGTRLLVL.

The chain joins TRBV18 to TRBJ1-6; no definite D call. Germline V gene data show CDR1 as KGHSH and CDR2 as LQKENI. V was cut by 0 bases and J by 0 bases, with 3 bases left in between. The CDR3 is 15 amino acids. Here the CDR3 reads CASSPPSSYNSPLHF. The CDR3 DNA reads TGTGCCAGCTCACCACCGAGCTCCTATAATTCACCCCTCCACTTT. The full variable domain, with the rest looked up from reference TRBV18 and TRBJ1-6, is NAGVMQNPRHLVRRRGQEARLRCSPMKGHSHVYWYRQLPEEGLKFMVYLQKENIIDESGMPKERFSAEFPKEGPSILRIQQVVRGDSAAYFCASSPPSSYNSPLHFGNGTRLTVT.

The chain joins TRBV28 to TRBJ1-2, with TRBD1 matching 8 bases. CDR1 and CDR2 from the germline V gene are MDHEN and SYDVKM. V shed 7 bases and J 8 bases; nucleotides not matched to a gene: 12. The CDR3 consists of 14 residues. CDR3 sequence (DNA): TGTGCCAGCACTCAGGGGGCGCTTATGGTGGGCTACACCTTC. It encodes CASTQGALMVGYTF.

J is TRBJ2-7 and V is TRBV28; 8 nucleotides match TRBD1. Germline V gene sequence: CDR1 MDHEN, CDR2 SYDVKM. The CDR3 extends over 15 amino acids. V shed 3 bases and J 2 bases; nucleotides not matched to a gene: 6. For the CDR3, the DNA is TGTGCCAGCAGTTTGATCAGGGGGCACACCTACGAGCAGTACTTC. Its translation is CASSLIRGHTYEQYF. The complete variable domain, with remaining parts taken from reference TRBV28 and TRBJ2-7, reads DVKVTQSSRYLVKRTGEKVFLECVQDMDHENMFWYRQDPGLGLRLIYFSYDVKMKEKGDIPEGYSVSREKKERFSLILESASTNQTSMYLCASSLIRGHTYEQYFGPGTRLTVT.

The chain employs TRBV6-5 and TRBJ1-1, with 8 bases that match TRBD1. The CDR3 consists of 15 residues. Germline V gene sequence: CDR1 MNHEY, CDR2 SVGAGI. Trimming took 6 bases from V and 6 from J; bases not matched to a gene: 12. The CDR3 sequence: CASSRSTGVGAEAFF. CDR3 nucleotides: TGTGCCAGCAGCCGTTCGACAGGGGTGGGGGCTGAAGCTTTCTTT.

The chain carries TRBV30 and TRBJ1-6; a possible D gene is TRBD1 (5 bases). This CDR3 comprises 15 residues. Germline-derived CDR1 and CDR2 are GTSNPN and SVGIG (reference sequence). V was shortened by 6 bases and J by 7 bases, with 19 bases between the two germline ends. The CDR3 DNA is TGTGCCTGCCAGACTCAGGGTGGCGAGAATTCACCCCTCCACTTT. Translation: CACQTQGGENSPLHF.

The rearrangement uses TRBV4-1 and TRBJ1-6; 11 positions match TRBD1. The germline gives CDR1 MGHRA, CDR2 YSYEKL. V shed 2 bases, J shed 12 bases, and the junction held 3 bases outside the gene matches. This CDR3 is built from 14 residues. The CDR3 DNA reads TGCGCCAGCAGCCAAACGGACAGGGGGCTACCCCTCCACTTT. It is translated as CASSQTDRGLPLHF.

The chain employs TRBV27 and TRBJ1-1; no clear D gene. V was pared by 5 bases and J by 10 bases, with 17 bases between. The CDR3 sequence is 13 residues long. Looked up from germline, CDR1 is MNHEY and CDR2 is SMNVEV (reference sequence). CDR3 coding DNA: TGTGCCAGCAGTCGTCGGGGAGACCAACTAGCTTTCTTT. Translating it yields CASSRRGDQLAFF.

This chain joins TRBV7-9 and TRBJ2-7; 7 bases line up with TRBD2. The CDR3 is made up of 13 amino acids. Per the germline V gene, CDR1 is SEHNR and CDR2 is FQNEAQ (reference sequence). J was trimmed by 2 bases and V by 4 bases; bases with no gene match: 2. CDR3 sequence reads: CASSSSGTYEQYF. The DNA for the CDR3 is TGTGCCAGCAGCTCTAGCGGCACCTACGAGCAGTACTTC.

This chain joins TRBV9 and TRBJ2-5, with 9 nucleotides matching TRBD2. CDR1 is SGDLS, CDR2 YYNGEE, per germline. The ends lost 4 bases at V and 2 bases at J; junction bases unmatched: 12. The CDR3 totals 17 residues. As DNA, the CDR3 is TGTGCCAGCAGCCCGGGTTCTGCTAGCGGGGCTCAAGAGACCCAGTACTTC. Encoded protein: CASSPGSASGAQETQYF.

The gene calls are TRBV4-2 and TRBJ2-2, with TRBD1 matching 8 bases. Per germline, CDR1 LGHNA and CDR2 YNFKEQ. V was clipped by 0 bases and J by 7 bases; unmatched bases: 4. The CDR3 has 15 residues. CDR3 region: CASSQELDRVGELFF. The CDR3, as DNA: TGTGCCAGCAGCCAAGAGTTGGACAGGGTCGGGGAGCTGTTTTTT.

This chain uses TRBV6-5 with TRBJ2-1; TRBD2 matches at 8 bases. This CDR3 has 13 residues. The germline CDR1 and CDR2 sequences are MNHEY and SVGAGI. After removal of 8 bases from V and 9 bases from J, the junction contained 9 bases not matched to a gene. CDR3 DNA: TGTGCCAGCTCGGGCGGGAGGCTCGGTGAGCAGTTCTTC. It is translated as CASSGGRLGEQFF.

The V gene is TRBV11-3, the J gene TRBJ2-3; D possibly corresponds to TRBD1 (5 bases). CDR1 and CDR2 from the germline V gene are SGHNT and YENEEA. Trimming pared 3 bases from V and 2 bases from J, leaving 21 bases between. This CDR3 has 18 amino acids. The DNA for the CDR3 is TGTGCCAGCAGCTTCAGCGAGACAGAGCCTGAGGACACAGATACGCAGTATTTT. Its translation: CASSFSETEPEDTDTQYF. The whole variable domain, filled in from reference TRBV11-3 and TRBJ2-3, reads EAGVVQSPRYKIIEKKQPVAFWCNPISGHNTLYWYLQNLGQGPELLIRYENEEAVDDSQLPKDRFSAERLKGVDSTLKIQPAELGDSAVYLCASSFSETEPEDTDTQYFGPGTRLTVL.

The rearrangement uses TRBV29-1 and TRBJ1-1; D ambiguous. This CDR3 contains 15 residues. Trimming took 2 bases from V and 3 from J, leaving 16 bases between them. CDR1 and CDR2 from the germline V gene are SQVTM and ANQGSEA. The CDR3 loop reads CSVEPNGIGDTEAFF. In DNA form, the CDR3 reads TGCAGCGTTGAACCGAACGGGATCGGGGACACTGAAGCTTTCTTT.